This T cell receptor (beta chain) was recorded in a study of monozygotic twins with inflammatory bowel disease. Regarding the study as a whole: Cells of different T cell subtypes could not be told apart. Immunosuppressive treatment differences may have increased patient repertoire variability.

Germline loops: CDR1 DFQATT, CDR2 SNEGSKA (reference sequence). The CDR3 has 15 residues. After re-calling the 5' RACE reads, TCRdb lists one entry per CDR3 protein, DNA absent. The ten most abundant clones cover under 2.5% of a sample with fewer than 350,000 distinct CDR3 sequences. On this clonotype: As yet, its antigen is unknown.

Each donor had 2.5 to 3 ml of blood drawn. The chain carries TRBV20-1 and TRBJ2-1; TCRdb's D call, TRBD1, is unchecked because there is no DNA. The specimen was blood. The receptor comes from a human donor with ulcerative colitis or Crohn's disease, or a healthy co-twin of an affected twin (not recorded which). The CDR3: CSARAGSGVYNEQFF.